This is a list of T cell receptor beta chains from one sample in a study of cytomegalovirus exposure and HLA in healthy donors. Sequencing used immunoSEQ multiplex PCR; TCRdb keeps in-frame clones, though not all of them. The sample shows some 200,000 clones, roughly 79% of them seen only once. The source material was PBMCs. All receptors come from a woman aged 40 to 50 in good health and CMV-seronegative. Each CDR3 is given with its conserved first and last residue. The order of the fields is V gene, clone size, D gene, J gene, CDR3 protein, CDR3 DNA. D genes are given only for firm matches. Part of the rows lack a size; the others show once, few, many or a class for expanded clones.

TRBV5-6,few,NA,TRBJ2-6,CASSLPSNVLTF,TGTGCCAGCAGCTTGCCGTCTAACGTCCTGACTTTC
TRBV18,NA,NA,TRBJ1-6,CASSQTVDNSPLHF,TGTGCCAGCTCCCAGACAGTAGATAATTCACCCCTCCACTTT
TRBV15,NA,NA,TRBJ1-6,CATSRDAGTYSPLHF,TGTGCCACCAGCAGAGATGCCGGGACTTATTCACCCCTCCACTTT
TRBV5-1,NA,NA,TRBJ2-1,CASSFPRGTEQFF,TGCGCCAGCAGCTTCCCTCGGGGGACGGAGCAGTTCTTC
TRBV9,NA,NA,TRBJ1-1,CASSVGLSEAFF,TGTGCCAGCAGCGTAGGTCTGAGTGAAGCTTTCTTT
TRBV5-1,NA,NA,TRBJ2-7,CASRESRLSYEQYF,TGCGCCAGCAGAGAGAGCCGCCTAAGCTACGAGCAGTACTTC
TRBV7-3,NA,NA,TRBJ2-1,CASSSTRELEQFF,TGTGCCAGCAGCTCGACCAGGGAACTGGAGCAGTTCTTC
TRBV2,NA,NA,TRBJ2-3,CATGGRGLTDTQYF,TGTGCCACCGGGGGGCGGGGGCTCACAGATACGCAGTATTTT
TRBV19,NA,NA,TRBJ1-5,CASSPGVNLNQPQHF,TGTGCCAGTAGTCCAGGGGTAAACCTTAATCAGCCCCAGCATTTT
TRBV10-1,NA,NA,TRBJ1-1,CASSSEGRTEAFF,TGCGCCAGCAGTTCAGAAGGGAGGACTGAAGCTTTCTTT
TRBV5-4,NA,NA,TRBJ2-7,CASSLVPGGDEQYF,TGTGCCAGCAGCTTGGTACCGGGGGGCGACGAGCAGTACTTC
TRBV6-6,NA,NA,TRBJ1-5,CASSWRRVVNQPQHF,TGTGCCAGCAGCTGGCGGAGGGTTGTCAATCAGCCCCAGCATTTT
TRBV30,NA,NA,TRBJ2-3,CAWRAGETDTQYF,TGTGCCTGGCGCGCAGGGGAGACAGATACGCAGTATTTT
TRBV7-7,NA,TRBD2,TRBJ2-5,CASSRGLAGGQETQYF,TGTGCTAGCAGCCGGGGACTAGCGGGGGGGCAAGAGACCCAGTACTTC
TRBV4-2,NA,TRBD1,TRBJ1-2,CASSQYLVEVGTGINYGYTF,TGTGCCAGCAGCCAGTATTTAGTTGAGGTCGGGACAGGGATAAACTATGGCTACACCTTC
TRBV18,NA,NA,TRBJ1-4,CASSPRQSNEKLFF,TGTGCCAGCTCACCACGCCAGTCTAATGAAAAACTGTTTTTT
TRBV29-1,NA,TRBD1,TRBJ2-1,CSVSGGSNEQFF,TGCAGCGTTTCAGGGGGTAGTAATGAGCAGTTCTTC
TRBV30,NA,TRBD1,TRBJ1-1,CAWKGTGDIRNTEAFF,TGTGCCTGGAAGGGGACAGGTGATATACGGAACACTGAAGCTTTCTTT
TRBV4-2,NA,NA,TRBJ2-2,CASSQHRVGAGELFF,TGTGCCAGCAGCCAGCACAGGGTAGGCGCCGGGGAGCTGTTTTTT
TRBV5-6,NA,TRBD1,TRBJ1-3,CASSMGQGVFLNSGNTIYF,TGTGCCAGCAGCATGGGACAGGGGGTTTTTCTGAACTCTGGAAACACCATATATTTT
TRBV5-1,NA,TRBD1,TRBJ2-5,CASSPQGAGETQYF,TGCGCCAGCAGCCCACAGGGGGCAGGAGAGACCCAGTACTTC
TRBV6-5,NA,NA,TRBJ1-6,CASRTLQGNSPLHF,TGTGCCAGCAGAACCCTCCAGGGCAATTCACCCCTCCACTTT
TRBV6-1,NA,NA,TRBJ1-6,CASRIRGGNNSPLHF,TGTGCCAGCAGGATAAGGGGAGGCAATAATTCACCCCTCCACTTT
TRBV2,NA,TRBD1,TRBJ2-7,CASSEGTGPYEQYF,TGTGCCAGCAGTGAAGGGACAGGGCCCTACGAGCAGTACTTC
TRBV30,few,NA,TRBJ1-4,CAWSVQDEKLFF,TGTGCCTGGAGTGTACAGGATGAAAAACTGTTTTTT
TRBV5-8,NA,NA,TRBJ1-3,CASTLRIAAQPLGDF,TGTGCCAGCACCCTGAGGATAGCCGCACAGCCACTCGGGGATTTT
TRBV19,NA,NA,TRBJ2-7,CASSPSYPLYEQYF,TGTGCCAGTAGCCCCTCCTACCCCCTCTACGAGCAGTACTTC
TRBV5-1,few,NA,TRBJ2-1,CASSTGRDSGGSEQFF,TGCGCCAGCAGCACGGGCCGGGACTCCGGGGGTAGTGAGCAGTTCTTC
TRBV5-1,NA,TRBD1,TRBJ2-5,CASSFGTGRQETQYF,TGCGCCAGCAGCTTTGGGACAGGGAGGCAAGAGACCCAGTACTTC
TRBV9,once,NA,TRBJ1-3,CASSEGRSSGNTIYF,TGTGCCAGCAGCGAGGGGCGATCCTCTGGAAACACCATATATTTT
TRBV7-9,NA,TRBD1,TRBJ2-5,CACRDRDGETQYF,TGTGCCTGTCGAGACAGGGACGGGGAGACCCAGTACTTC
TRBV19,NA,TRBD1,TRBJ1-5,CASKMGLGDRQNQPQHF,TGTGCCAGTAAGATGGGGCTTGGGGACAGGCAGAATCAGCCCCAGCATTTT
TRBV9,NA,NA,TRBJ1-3,CASSVAAGTSGNTIYF,TGTGCCAGCAGCGTAGCTGCAGGCACCTCTGGAAACACCATATATTTT
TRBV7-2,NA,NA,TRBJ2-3,CASSSGLSTDTQYF,TGTGCCAGCAGCTCGGGACTTAGCACAGATACGCAGTATTTT
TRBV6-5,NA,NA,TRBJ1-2,CASSYSTDVGYTF,TGTGCCAGCAGTTACTCGACAGACGTCGGCTACACCTTC
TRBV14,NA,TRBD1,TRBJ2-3,CASSQYQGADTQYF,TGTGCCAGCAGCCAGTACCAGGGGGCAGATACGCAGTATTTT
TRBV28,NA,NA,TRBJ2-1,CASSSGYEQFF,TGTGCCAGCAGTTCGGGTTATGAGCAGTTCTTC
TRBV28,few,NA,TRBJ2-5,CASGLQGRGTQYF,TGTGCCAGCGGTCTCCAGGGTCGTGGCACCCAGTACTTC
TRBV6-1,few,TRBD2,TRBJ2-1,CASFSGGTINEQFF,TGTGCCAGCTTTAGCGGGGGGACAATCAATGAGCAGTTCTTC
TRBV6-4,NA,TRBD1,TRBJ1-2,CASSKEGATNYGYTF,TGTGCCAGCAGTAAAGAGGGGGCAACTAACTATGGCTACACCTTC
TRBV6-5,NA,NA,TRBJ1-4,CASSRGGKLFF,TGTGCCAGCAGTAGAGGGGGTAAACTGTTTTTT
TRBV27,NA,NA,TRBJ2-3,CASSLGHTQYF,TGTGCCAGCTCCCTGGGGCACACGCAGTATTTT
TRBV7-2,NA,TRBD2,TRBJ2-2,CASSLSLAGGPGELFF,TGTGCCAGCAGCCTAAGTCTAGCGGGGGGGCCCGGGGAGCTGTTTTTT
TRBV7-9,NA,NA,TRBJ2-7,CASSPGQTLFDEQYF,TGTGCCAGCAGCCCCGGACAGACCTTGTTTGACGAGCAGTACTTC
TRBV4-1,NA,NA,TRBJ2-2,CASSQEGASDTGELFF,TGCGCCAGCAGCCAAGAGGGAGCAAGCGACACCGGGGAGCTGTTTTTT
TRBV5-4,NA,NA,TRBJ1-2,CASSMTGWGGYTF,TGTGCCAGCAGTATGACGGGGTGGGGTGGCTACACCTTC
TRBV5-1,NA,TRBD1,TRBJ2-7,CASSLGLGTGPYEQYF,TGCGCCAGCAGCTTGGGTCTCGGGACAGGTCCCTACGAGCAGTACTTC
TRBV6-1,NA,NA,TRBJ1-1,CASTLGGPANTEAFF,TGTGCCAGCACACTCGGGGGACCAGCGAACACTGAAGCTTTCTTT
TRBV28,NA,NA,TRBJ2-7,CASSGFRGDEQYF,TGTGCCAGCAGTGGATTCAGGGGCGACGAGCAGTACTTC
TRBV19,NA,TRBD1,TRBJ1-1,CASSKDRDTEAFF,TGTGCCAGTAGTAAAGACAGGGACACTGAAGCTTTCTTT
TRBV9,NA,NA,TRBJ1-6,CASSGRGRLDSPLHF,TGTGCCAGCAGCGGCCGGGGTCGATTGGATTCACCCCTCCACTTT
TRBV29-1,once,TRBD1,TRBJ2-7,CSVAGQAGTYEQYF,TGCAGCGTTGCGGGACAGGCCGGGACCTACGAGCAGTACTTC
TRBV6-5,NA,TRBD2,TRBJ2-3,CASSYPTSGGTGTQYF,TGTGCCAGCAGTTACCCGACTAGCGGGGGCACCGGTACGCAGTATTTT
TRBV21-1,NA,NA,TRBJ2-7,CASSLRQTYEQYF,TGTGCCAGCAGCTTGAGACAAACCTACGAGCAGTACTTC
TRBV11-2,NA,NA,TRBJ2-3,CASSRSGPADTQYF,TGTGCCAGCAGCCGATCAGGGCCAGCAGATACGCAGTATTTT
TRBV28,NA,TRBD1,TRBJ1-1,CASTSQGPLHPFRQNTEAFF,TGTGCCAGCACCTCACAGGGGCCCTTACATCCCTTCCGTCAGAACACTGAAGCTTTCTTT
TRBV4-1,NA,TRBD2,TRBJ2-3,CASSQEAAGGRWQYF,TGCGCCAGCAGCCAAGAGGCAGCGGGGGGCCGCTGGCAGTATTTT